Below, 3 T cell receptor beta chains from the same sample are listed, as sequenced in a study of blood T cells in healthy people across ages (dated by TCRdb to the mid-2010s). Preparation of the library involved 5' RACE. The data were produced on an Illumina HiSeq 2500. The second PCR ran for about 6 to 12 cycles and used a J-beta primer mix along with a sample-barcoded 5' primer. TCRdb reprocessing: public reads trimmed at Q25 with fastp, clones called with MiXCR, in-frame beta chains kept. Records with the same CDR3 protein are collapsed into one entry carrying the most frequent genes and DNA. The sample table records roughly 800,000 distinct CDR3 sequences; roughly 50% of these occur just once. Approximately 20% of the sample lies in the top ten. Sequencing used blood. These receptors came from a man younger than 45 in good health.

J is TRBJ2-1 and V is TRBV10-2; 11 positions agree with TRBD2. The germline CDR1 and CDR2 sequences are WSHSY and SAAADI. CDR3 length equals 14 residues. V shed 8 bases and J 10 bases; nucleotides not matched to a gene: 10. The CDR3 loop is CASGDSGGAEEQFF. The CDR3 DNA reads TGCGCCAGCGGGGATAGCGGGGGGGCGGAAGAGCAGTTCTTC.

The table lists this clonotype with a few counts. V gene TRBV7-3 combines with J gene TRBJ1-5; 7 bases line up with TRBD1. CDR3 length: 12 amino acids. The V and J ends lost 8 bases and 4 bases, in that order; junction bases with no gene match: 2. Looked up from germline, CDR1 is SGHTA and CDR2 is FQGTGA. CDR3 sequence reads: CASRQGNQPQHF. The CDR3 bases are TGTGCCAGCCGACAGGGTAATCAGCCCCAGCATTTT.

The chain links TRBV25-1 to TRBJ2-4; 8 bases are a match to TRBD1. The DNA end favors TRBJ2-7, so the J call may be wrong. The germline V gene encodes CDR1 MGHDK and CDR2 SYGVNS. CDR3 length: 13 residues. This CDR3 reads CASNNRGYHEQYF. CDR3 nucleotide sequence: TGTGCCAGCAATAACAGGGGGTATCACGAGCAGTACTTC.